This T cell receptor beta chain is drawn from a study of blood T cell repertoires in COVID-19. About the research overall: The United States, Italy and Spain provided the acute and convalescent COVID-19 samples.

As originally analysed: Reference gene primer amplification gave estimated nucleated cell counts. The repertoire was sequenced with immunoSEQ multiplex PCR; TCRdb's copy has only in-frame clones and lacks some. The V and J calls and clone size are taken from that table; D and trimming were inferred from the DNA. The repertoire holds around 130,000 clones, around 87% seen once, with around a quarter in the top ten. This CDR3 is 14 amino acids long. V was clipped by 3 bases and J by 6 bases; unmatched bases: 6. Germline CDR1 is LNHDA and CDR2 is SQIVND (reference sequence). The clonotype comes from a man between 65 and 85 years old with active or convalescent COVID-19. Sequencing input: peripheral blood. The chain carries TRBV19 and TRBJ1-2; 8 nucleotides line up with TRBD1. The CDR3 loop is CASSIKQGANGYTF. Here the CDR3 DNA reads TGTGCCAGTAGTATTAAGCAGGGGGCGAATGGCTACACCTTC.